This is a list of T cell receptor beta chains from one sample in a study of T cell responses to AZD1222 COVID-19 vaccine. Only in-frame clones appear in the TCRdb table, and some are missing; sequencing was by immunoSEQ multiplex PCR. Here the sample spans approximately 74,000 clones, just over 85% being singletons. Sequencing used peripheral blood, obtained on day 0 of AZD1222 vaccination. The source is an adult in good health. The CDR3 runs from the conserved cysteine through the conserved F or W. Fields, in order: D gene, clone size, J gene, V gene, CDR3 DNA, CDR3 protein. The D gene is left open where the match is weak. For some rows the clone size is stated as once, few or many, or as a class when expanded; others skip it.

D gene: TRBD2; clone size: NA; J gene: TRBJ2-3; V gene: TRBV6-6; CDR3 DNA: TGTGCCAGCAGCGATCCCCCCAGCGGGACTGCCGTGTCGCAGTATTTT; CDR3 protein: CASSDPPSGTAVSQYF
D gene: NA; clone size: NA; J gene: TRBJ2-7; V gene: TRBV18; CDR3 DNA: TGTGCCAGCTCACCGGCGGAGAGAGGGGAGCAGTACTTC; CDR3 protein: CASSPAERGEQYF
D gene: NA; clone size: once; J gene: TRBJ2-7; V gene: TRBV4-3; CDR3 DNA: TGCGCCAGCAGCCAAGATACCGCGAGCCGAACCTACGAGCAGTACTTC; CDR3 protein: CASSQDTASRTYEQYF
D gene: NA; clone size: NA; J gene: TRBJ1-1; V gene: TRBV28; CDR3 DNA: TGTGCCAGCAGTTTATATCTTGCGACAGAATTGAACACTGAAGCTTTCTTT; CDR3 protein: CASSLYLATELNTEAFF
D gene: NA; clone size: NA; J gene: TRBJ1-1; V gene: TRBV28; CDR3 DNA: TGTGCCAGCAGTTCGGACAGCTCAAACACTGAAGCTTTCTTT; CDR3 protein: CASSSDSSNTEAFF
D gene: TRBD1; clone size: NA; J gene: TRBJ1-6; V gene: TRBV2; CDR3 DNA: TGTGCCAGCAGTGAAAGGACAGGCGGCCGTAATTCACCCCTCCACTTT; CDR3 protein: CASSERTGGRNSPLHF
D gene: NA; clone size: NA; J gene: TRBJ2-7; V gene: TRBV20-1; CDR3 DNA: TGCAGTGCATGGGACGGTGGGCAGTACTTC; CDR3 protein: CSAWDGGQYF
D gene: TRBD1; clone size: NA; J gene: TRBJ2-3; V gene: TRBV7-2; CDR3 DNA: TGTGCCAGCAGCCAGGACAGGGGGGCAGATACGCAGTATTTT; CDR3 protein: CASSQDRGADTQYF
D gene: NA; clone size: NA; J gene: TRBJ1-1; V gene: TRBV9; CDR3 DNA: TGTGCCAGCAGCGCTGGGGGATGGGACTTAGAAGCTTTCTTT; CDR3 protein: CASSAGGWDLEAFF
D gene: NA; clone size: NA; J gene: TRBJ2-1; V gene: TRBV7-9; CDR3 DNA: TGTGCCAGCAGCCCCCCGTGGGCCTACAATGAGCAGTTCTTC; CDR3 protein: CASSPPWAYNEQFF
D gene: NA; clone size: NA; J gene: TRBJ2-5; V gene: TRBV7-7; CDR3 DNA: TGTGCCAGCAGCTTAAGAGCGGGAGAGACCCAGTACTTC; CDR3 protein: CASSLRAGETQYF
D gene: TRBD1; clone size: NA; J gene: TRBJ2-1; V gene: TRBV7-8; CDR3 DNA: TGTGCCAGCAGCCAGGGACAGGAATTTAATGAGCAGTTCTTC; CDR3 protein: CASSQGQEFNEQFF
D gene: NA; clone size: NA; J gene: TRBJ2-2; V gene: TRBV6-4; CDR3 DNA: TGTGCCAGCAGGGGCAACTCCCACACCGGGGAGCTGTTTTTT; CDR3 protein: CASRGNSHTGELFF
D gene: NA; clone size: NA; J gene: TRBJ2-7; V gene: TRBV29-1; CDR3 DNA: TGCAGCGTTGGGGCTGCTAATCGGTACGAGCAGTACTTC; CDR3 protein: CSVGAANRYEQYF
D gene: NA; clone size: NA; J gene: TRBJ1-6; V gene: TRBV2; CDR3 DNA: TGTGCCAGCAGTGAGGGGCAGGGGTACTCACCCCTCCACTTT; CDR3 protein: CASSEGQGYSPLHF
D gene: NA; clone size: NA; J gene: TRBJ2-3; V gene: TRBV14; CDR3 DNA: TGTGCCAGCAGTCGAGGGGATACGCAGTATTTT; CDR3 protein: CASSRGDTQYF
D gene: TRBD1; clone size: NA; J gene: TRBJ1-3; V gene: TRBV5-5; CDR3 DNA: TGTGCCAGCAGCATAAGGGACAGGGGGGATTTTGGAAACACCATATATTTT; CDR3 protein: CASSIRDRGDFGNTIYF
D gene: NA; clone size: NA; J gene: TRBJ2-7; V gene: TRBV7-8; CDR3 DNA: TGTGCCAGCAGCTTAGCAGGGGCCTACGAGCAGTACTTC; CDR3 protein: CASSLAGAYEQYF
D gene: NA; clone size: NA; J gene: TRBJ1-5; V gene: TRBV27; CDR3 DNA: TGTGCCAGCAGTTTAGATGGGTATAGCAATCAGCCCCAGCATTTT; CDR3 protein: CASSLDGYSNQPQHF
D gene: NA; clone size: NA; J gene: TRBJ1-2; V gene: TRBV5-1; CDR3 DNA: TGCGCCAGCAGTAATCAGGCACCTAACTATGGCTACACCTTC; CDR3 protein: CASSNQAPNYGYTF
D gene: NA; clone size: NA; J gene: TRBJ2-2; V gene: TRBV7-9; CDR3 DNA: TGTGCCAGCAGCTTAGAATGGTGGGACACCGGGGAGCTGTTTTTT; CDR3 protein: CASSLEWWDTGELFF
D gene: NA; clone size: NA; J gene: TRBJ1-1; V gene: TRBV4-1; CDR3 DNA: TGCGCCAGCAGCCCGCAGGGAGGGAACACTGAAGCTTTCTTT; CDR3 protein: CASSPQGGNTEAFF
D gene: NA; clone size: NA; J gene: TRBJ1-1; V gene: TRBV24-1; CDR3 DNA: TGTGCCACCAGTCGCCCTTACACACAGAGATTGAACACTGAAGCTTTCTTT; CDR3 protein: CATSRPYTQRLNTEAFF
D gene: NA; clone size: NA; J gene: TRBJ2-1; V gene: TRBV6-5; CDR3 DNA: TGTGCCAGCAGTTACTCGGTCCAGGGAGGCAATGAGCAGTTCTTC; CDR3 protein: CASSYSVQGGNEQFF
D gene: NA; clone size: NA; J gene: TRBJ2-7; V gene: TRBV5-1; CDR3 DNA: TGCGCCAGCAGCCTTACTAGAAACGAGCAGTACTTC; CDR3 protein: CASSLTRNEQYF
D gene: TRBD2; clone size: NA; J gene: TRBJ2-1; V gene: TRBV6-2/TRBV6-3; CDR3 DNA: TGTGCCAGCAGTAGAACTAGCGGGAGGGCCGCTGAGCAGTTCTTC; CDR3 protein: CASSRTSGRAAEQFF
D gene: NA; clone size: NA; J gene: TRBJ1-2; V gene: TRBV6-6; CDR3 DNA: TGTGCCACCAGTCCCGGGGCTGGCTACACCTTC; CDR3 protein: CATSPGAGYTF
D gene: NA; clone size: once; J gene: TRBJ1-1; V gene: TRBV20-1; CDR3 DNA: TGCAGTGCTAGATCCAGGCCTGAAGCTTTCTTT; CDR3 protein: CSARSRPEAFF
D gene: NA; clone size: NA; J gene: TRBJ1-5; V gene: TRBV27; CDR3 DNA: TGTGCCAGCAGTTCCCTAACAGGGACGTATCAGCCCCAGCATTTT; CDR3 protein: CASSSLTGTYQPQHF
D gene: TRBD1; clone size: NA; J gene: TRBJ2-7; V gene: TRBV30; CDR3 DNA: TGTGCCTGGGACAGGGGCGACTACGAGCAGTACTTC; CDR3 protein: CAWDRGDYEQYF
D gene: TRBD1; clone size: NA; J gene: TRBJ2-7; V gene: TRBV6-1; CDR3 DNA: TGTGCCGGACAACAGGGGGACGAGCAGTACTTC; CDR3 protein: CAGQQGDEQYF
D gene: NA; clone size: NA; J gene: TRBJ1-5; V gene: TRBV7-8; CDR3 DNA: TGTGCCAGCAGCTTGGGGGCTCAGCCCCAGCATTTT; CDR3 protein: CASSLGAQPQHF
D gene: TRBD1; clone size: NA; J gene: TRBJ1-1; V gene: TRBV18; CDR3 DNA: TGTGCCAGCTCACACAGGGGGACCGACACTGAAGCTTTCTTT; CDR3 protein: CASSHRGTDTEAFF
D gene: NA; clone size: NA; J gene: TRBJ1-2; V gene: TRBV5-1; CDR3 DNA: TGCGCCAGCAGCTTACCAGGGGACTCCGATGGCTACACCTTC; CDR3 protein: CASSLPGDSDGYTF
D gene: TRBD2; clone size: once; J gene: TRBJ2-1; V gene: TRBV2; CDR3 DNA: TGTGCCAGCAGGCGCCTAGCGGGGGGACTTGTCAATGAGCAGTTCTTC; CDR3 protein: CASRRLAGGLVNEQFF
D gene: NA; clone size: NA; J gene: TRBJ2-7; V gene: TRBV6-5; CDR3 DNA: TGTGCCAGCAGCCAAGACGGAAGCTCCTACGAGCAGTACTTC; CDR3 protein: CASSQDGSSYEQYF
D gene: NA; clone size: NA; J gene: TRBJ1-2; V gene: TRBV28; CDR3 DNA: TGTGCCAGCAGCCGGCGGGGATTCTATGGCTACACCTTC; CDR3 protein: CASSRRGFYGYTF
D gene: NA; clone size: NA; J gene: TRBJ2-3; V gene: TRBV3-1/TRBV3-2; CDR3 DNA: TGTGCCAGCAGCCAAGGTGGGAGCAGCGGCACAGATACGCAGTATTTT; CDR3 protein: CASSQGGSSGTDTQYF
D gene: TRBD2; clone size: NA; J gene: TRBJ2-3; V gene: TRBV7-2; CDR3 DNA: TGTGCCAGCAAGTGGGAGGGAAGCACAGATACGCAGTATTTT; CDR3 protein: CASKWEGSTDTQYF
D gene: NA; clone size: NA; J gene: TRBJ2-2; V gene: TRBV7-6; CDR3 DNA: TGTGCCAGCAGCCGAAGCGGGCGTCTAAACACCGGGGAGCTGTTTTTT; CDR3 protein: CASSRSGRLNTGELFF
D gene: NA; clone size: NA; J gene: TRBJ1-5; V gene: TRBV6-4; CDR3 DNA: TGTGCCAGCAGTGACTCGAGACAGGCATATAGCAATCAGCCCCAGCATTTT; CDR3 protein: CASSDSRQAYSNQPQHF
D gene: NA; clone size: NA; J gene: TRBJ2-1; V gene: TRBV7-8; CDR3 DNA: TGTGCCAGCAGCTTAGATCTCGGCAGTCACAATGAGCAGTTCTTC; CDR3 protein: CASSLDLGSHNEQFF
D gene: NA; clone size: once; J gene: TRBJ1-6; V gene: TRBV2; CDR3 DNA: TGTGCCAGCAGCACAGGTTCAGGATCACCCCTCCACTTT; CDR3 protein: CASSTGSGSPLHF
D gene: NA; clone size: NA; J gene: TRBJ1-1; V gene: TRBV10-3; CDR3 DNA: TGTGCCATCAGTGGGGCGGGGGACACTGAAGCTTTCTTT; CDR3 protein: CAISGAGDTEAFF
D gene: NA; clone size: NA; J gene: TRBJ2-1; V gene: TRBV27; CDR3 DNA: TGTGCCAGCAGTTTAACTGGGGCTTCCTACAATGAGCAGTTCTTC; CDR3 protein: CASSLTGASYNEQFF
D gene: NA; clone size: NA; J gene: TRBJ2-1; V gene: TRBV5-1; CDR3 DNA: TGCGCCAGCAGCTTGGAATCTGGGGATGAGCAGTTCTTC; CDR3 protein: CASSLESGDEQFF
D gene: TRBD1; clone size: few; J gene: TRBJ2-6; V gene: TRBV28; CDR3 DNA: TGTGCCAGCAGTTTGGACAGGGAGGTAGGGGCCAACGTCCTGACTTTC; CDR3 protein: CASSLDREVGANVLTF
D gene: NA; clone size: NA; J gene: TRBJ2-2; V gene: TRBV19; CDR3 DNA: TGTGCCAGTAGTATGGGTGGTACCGGCACCGGGGAGCTGTTTTTT; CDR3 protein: CASSMGGTGTGELFF
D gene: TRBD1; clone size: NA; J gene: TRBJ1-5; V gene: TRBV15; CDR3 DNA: TGTGCCACCAGCAGGGGACAGACTAGCAATCAGCCCCAGCATTTT; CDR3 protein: CATSRGQTSNQPQHF
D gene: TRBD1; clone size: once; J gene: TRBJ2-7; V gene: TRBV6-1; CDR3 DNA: TGTGCCAGCAGTGTTCGACAGGGCGCTCCCTCCTACGAGCAGTACTTC; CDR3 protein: CASSVRQGAPSYEQYF
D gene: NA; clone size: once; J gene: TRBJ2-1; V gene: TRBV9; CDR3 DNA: TGTGCCAGCAGCGAGTCCGCCTACAATGAGCAGTTCTTC; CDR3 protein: CASSESAYNEQFF
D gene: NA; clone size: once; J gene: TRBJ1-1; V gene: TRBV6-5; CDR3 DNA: TGTGCCAGCATTGTGGGGAACACTGAAGCTTTCTTT; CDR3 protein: CASIVGNTEAFF
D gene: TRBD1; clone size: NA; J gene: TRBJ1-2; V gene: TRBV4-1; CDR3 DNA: TGCGCCAGCAGCCAAGTCCAGGGGGCGGGTGGCTACACCTTC; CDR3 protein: CASSQVQGAGGYTF
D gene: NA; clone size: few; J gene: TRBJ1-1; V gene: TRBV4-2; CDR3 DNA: TGTGCCAGCAGCCATGGACTTGGCACTGAAGCTTTCTTT; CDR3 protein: CASSHGLGTEAFF
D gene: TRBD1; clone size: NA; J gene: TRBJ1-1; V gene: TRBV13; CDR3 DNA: TGTGCCAGCAGCTCGAGCGGGACAGGGATGAACACTGAAGCTTTCTTT; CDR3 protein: CASSSSGTGMNTEAFF
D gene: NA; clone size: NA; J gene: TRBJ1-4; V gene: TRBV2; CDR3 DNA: TGTGCCAGCAATCTCGCAGGGCCTAATGAAAAACTGTTTTTT; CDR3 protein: CASNLAGPNEKLFF
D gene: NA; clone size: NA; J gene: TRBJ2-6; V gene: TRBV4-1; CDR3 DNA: TGCGCCAGCAGCCAGCCTCCCGGCCCCTCTGGGGCCAACGTCCTGACTTTC; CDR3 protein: CASSQPPGPSGANVLTF
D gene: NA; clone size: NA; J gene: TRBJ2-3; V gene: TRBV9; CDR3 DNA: TGTGCCAGCAGCGTATTGGGCGGTAGCACAGATACGCAGTATTTT; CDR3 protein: CASSVLGGSTDTQYF
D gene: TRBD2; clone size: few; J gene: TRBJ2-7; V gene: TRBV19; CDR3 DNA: TGTGCCAGTAGTACCAGGACTAGTAGATACGAGCAGTACTTC; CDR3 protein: CASSTRTSRYEQYF
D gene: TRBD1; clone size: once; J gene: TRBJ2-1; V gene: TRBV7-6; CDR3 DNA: TGTGCCAGCAGCACCCGACAGGGTTATTACAATGAGCAGTTCTTC; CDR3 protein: CASSTRQGYYNEQFF